Below, 4 T cell receptor beta chains from the same sample are listed, as sequenced in a study of Ad26.COV2.S vaccination and SARS-CoV-2 variants. The table came from immunoSEQ multiplex PCR; TCRdb's copy has only in-frame clones and leaves some out. The sample lists hundreds of thousands of clones, 90% occurring once. Treatment of the sample: about 20 received Ad26.COV2.S at low or high dose, single or two shots; several received placebo; per-sample allocation not given. Repertoires come from day 63 after the first vaccine or placebo injection. Sequencing used peripheral blood, obtained in a trial of Ad26.COV2.S vaccine versus placebo. These receptors were collected from a person aged 18 to 59 who received the Ad26.COV2.S COVID-19 vaccine or a placebo.

The count of this clone is one. The genes are TRBV29-1 and TRBJ1-3, with D maybe TRBD1 (5 bases). The CDR3 has 15 amino acids. Trimming shortened V by 3 bases and J by 0 bases, and 12 bases separated the two germline ends. The V gene's germline CDR1 is SQVTM and CDR2 ANQGSEA. Here the CDR3 reads CSVETRQSSGNTIYF. In nucleotides, the CDR3 is TGCAGCGTTGAGACCAGACAGTCCTCTGGAAACACCATATATTTT.

The chain links TRBV6-6 to TRBJ2-7, with 11 bases fitting TRBD2. Germline CDR1 reads MNHNY; CDR2 reads SVGAGI (reference sequence). The CDR3 totals 15 residues. Losses at the gene ends were 6 bases for V and 3 bases for J; bases not matched to a gene: 7. CDR3 DNA: TGTGCCAGCAGCCACGTAGCGGGAGGGCTCTACGAGCAGTACTTC. Translated: CASSHVAGGLYEQYF.

The sample holds a few counts of this clone. The CDR3 DNA is TGCGCCAGCAGCCTGGACTACGGGCGCACCATATATTTT. Protein: CASSLDYGRTIYF. The chain employs TRBV5-1 and TRBJ1-3; D remains ambiguous. Germline CDR1 and CDR2: SGHRS and YFSETQ. V was shortened by 4 bases and J by 9 bases, with 14 bases between the two germline ends. The CDR3 runs 13 residues.

The chain is built from TRBV7-8 and TRBJ1-2; weak D call: TRBD1 (6 bases). CDR1 and CDR2 (germline): SGHVS, FQNEAQ. Trimming took 5 bases from V and 5 from J, leaving 21 bases between them. The CDR3 runs to 16 residues. CDR3 residues: CASSPNMVQGRYGYTF. The CDR3 bases are TGTGCCAGCAGCCCAAATATGGTTCAGGGGAGGTATGGCTACACCTTC.